Given below is one T cell receptor beta chain in context. The sample originates from a study of blood T cell repertoires in COVID-19. Looking at the study overall: Some COVID-19 samples were acute and others convalescent; all came from the United States, Italy and Spain. Sources were T cells, B-cell-depleted T cells, or PBMCs; the material itself was cDNA or gDNA.

Original methodology: By means of reference gene primer amplification, nucleated cell counts were estimated. Assay used: immunoSEQ multiplex PCR; TCRdb lists only in-frame clones, some missing. V and J calls and clone size are as listed in that table; D and trimming were resolved from the DNA. The data show more than 95,000 clones, with approximately 74% seen just once and less than 6.5% held by the top ten. The TCR was taken from a man between 60 and 75 years old with acute or convalescent COVID-19. Sequencing was carried out using peripheral blood.

This CDR3 reads CASSPGYGTEAFF. CDR3 in DNA: TGCGCCAGCAGCCCAGGGTACGGCACTGAAGCTTTCTTT. The chain uses TRBV5-1 and TRBJ1-1, with a possible D match to TRBD1 (5 bases). The CDR3 extends over 13 amino acids. V was trimmed by 4 bases and J by 4 bases, leaving 11 bases between them. Germline V CDR1 and CDR2: SGHRS, YFSETQ.